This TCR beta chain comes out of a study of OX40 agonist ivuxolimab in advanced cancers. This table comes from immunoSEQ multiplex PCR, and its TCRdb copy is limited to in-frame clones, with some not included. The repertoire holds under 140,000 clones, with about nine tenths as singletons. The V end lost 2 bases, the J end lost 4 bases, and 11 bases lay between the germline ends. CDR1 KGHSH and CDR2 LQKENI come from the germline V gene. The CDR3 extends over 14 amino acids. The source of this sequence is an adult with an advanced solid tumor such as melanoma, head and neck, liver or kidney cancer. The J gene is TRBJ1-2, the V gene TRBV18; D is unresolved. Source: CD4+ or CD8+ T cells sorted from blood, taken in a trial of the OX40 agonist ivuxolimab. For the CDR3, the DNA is TGTGCCAGCTCACCAGATACGCAGGTCTATGGCTACACCTTC. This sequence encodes CASSPDTQVYGYTF.